This entry features one T cell receptor beta chain sequence. CDR3 length equals 14 residues. Trimming left V 3 bases short and J 3 bases short, with 10 bases between. CDR1 and CDR2 (germline): WNHNN, SYGVQD (reference sequence). This sample was taken from a study of cytomegalovirus exposure and HLA in healthy donors. In the PCR, 60 Vbeta and 13 Jbeta primers were used. TCRdb's copy holds only in-frame clones and misses some; the assay was immunoSEQ multiplex PCR. The data contain 200,000 or so clones, about four fifths of them singletons. The TCR originated in a woman between 25 and 40 years old in good health and CMV-seropositive. Sequenced input: PBMCs. V and J are TRBV10-1 and TRBJ2-3; weak D call: TRBD1 (6 bases). CDR3 DNA sequence: TGCGCCAGCAGTGATCGGACAGCTACAGATACGCAGTATTTT. It specifies CASSDRTATDTQYF.